A single sample is the source of the 29 T cell receptor beta chains below, sequenced in a study of Ad26.COV2.S vaccination and SARS-CoV-2 variants. Treatment given: around 19 received Ad26.COV2.S at low or high dose, single or two shots; about 5 received placebo; per-sample allocation not given. Day 63 following the first vaccine or placebo injection was when the samples were taken. Using immunoSEQ multiplex PCR, the repertoire was profiled, and TCRdb retains in-frame clones only, with some absent. In the table there are about 400,000 clones, roughly 80% of which are singletons. Sequencing used peripheral blood, obtained in a trial of Ad26.COV2.S vaccine versus placebo. The source of these receptors is a person aged 18 to 59 who received the Ad26.COV2.S COVID-19 vaccine or a placebo.

The chain links TRBV5-1 to TRBJ1-6; D not certain. Trimming shortened V by 4 bases and J by 3 bases, and 14 bases separated the two germline ends. CDR1 and CDR2 from the germline V gene are SGHRS and YFSETQ. CDR3 size: 16 residues. CDR3 bases: TGCGCCAGCAGCCTGGCCGGAGTCCGCTATAATTCACCCCTCCACTTT. It codes for CASSLAGVRYNSPLHF.

This chain connects TRBV6-6 to TRBJ1-5; D not certain. V was clipped by 4 bases and J by 3 bases, with 13 bases between them. In germline, CDR1 is MNHNY, CDR2 SVGAGI (reference sequence). The CDR3 is 15 amino acids. Here the CDR3 reads CASSSFGRDNQPQHF. The CDR3, as DNA: TGTGCCAGCAGTTCCTTTGGGCGGGACAATCAGCCCCAGCATTTT.

This clone was counted between two and nine times. The chain uses TRBV6-6 and TRBJ1-2; no definite D call. Per germline, CDR1 MNHNY and CDR2 SVGAGI (reference sequence). Trimming cost V 3 bases and J 6 bases, with 11 bases left between them. The CDR3 covers 13 residues. CDR3 DNA: TGTGCCAGCAGTTATTTAGACGGGCATGGCTACACCTTC. Its translation is CASSYLDGHGYTF.

This clone appeared once. The chain recombines TRBV2 with TRBJ2-7, with a possible D match to TRBD2 (5 bases). V lost 4 bases, J lost 2 bases, and 6 bases lay in between. The CDR3 is 12 residues long. Germline V gene sequence: CDR1 SNHLY, CDR2 FYNNEI. This CDR3 reads CASSAGAYEQYF. Here the CDR3 DNA reads TGTGCCAGCAGTGCCGGGGCCTACGAGCAGTACTTC.

The chain employs TRBV20-1 and TRBJ2-3; the match to TRBD1 covers 8 bases. The CDR3 spans 14 residues. CDR1 is DFQATT, CDR2 SNEGSKA, per germline (reference sequence). V gave up 3 bases and J gave up 10 bases; unmatched junction bases: 12. DNA for the CDR3: TGCAGTGCTAGTTTCCGGGACAGGACAGAGGCGCAGTATTTT. Translated, it gives CSASFRDRTEAQYF.

V usage is TRBV24-1 and J usage is TRBJ1-2, with unresolved D. CDR1 is KGHDR and CDR2 is SFDVKD in the germline V gene. V lost 6 bases, J lost 0 bases, and 4 bases lay in between. The CDR3 is 12 residues long. In DNA form, the CDR3 reads TGTGCCACCAGTACACCTAACTATGGCTACACCTTC. It specifies CATSTPNYGYTF.

The V gene is TRBV6-5, the J gene TRBJ2-6; D tentatively reads TRBD1 or TRBD2 (6 bases each). Germline loops: CDR1 MNHEY, CDR2 SVGAGI. V lost 5 bases and J 4 bases, leaving 12 bases between the germline ends. The CDR3 runs 15 residues. Written as DNA, the CDR3 is TGTGCCAGCAGTCGAGGGGGGACGGGGGCCAACGTCCTGACTTTC. This encodes CASSRGGTGANVLTF.

The chain joins TRBV5-6 to TRBJ2-7, with D hard to call. Deletions cut 4 bases from V and 3 bases from J, with 17 bases between. CDR1 and CDR2 (germline): SGHDT, YYEEEE. The CDR3 runs to 15 residues. CDR3 region: CASSRQDVSLYEQYF. The CDR3 DNA sequence: TGTGCCAGCAGCCGGCAAGATGTGTCCCTCTACGAGCAGTACTTC.

V and J are TRBV5-1 and TRBJ1-2, with a tentative D call TRBD1 (5 bases). Trimming took off 0 bases at V and 8 bases at J, with 20 bases between the two ends. CDR1 SGHRS and CDR2 YFSETQ come from the germline V gene. The CDR3 totals 16 residues. CDR3 sequence reads: CASSLVVGGTQGGYTF. As DNA, the CDR3 is TGCGCCAGCAGCTTGGTTGTTGGTGGCACTCAGGGAGGCTACACCTTC.

The chain combines TRBV2 with TRBJ1-1; TRBD1 aligns across 8 bases. The CDR3 loop spans 17 amino acids. With V trimmed by 4 bases and J by 0 bases, 10 bases remained unmatched. The V gene's germline CDR1 is SNHLY and CDR2 FYNNEI. CDR3 sequence: CASSGDRGRTMNTEAFF. Here the CDR3 DNA reads TGTGCCAGCAGTGGCGACAGGGGAAGGACGATGAACACTGAAGCTTTCTTT.

The chain couples TRBV12-3 or TRBV12-4 to TRBJ2-7, with TRBD2 matching over 7 bases. The CDR3 sequence is 13 residues long. V gave up 8 bases and J gave up 2 bases; unmatched junction bases: 6. Here the CDR3 reads CASARDYTYEQYF. The CDR3 DNA is TGTGCCAGCGCCCGGGACTACACCTACGAGCAGTACTTC.

This clone has only a few counts. The chain combines TRBV19 with TRBJ2-3; 8 bases map to TRBD1. This CDR3 has 13 residues. V lost 7 bases to trimming and J lost 2 bases; unmatched junction nucleotides: 2. Germline CDR1 reads LNHDA; CDR2 reads SQIVND (reference sequence). The CDR3 protein is CASMDRVTDTQYF. DNA of the CDR3: TGTGCCAGTATGGACAGGGTCACAGATACGCAGTATTTT.

This chain connects TRBV5-4 to TRBJ1-4; D not certain. Per the germline V gene, CDR1 is SGHNT and CDR2 is YYREEE (reference sequence). V lost 0 bases, J lost 3 bases, and 6 bases lay in between. The CDR3 is 14 amino acids. The CDR3 loop is CASSLDLANEKLFF. The CDR3 DNA reads as TGTGCCAGCAGCTTGGATTTAGCTAATGAAAAACTGTTTTTT.

This clone was seen a single time. The CDR3, as DNA: TGTGCCAGCAGTTTACGAGGTTTTCAGCCCCAGCATTTT. Its translation is CASSLRGFQPQHF. This sequence joins TRBV12-3 or TRBV12-4 and TRBJ1-5; D not resolved. Trimming left V 2 bases short and J 6 bases short, with 8 bases between. There are 13 residues in the CDR3.

The V gene is TRBV11-2, the J gene TRBJ1-2, with D perhaps TRBD1 (5 bases). This CDR3 has 13 residues. Germline V CDR1 and CDR2: SGHAT, FQNNGV. V was shortened by 5 bases and J by 4 bases, with 11 bases between the two germline ends. This CDR3 reads CASSQDRIYGYTF. The CDR3 DNA reads as TGTGCCAGCAGCCAAGACAGAATCTATGGCTACACCTTC. The full variable domain, with the rest looked up from reference TRBV11-2 and TRBJ1-2, is EAGVAQSPRYKIIEKRQSVAFWCNPISGHATLYWYQQILGQGPKLLIQFQNNGVVDDSQLPKDRFSAERLKGVDSTLKIQPAKLEDSAVYLCASSQDRIYGYTFGSGTRLTVV.

The rearrangement uses TRBV9 and TRBJ2-2; D unclear. CDR1 is SGDLS, CDR2 YYNGEE, per germline. V lost 2 bases and J lost 6, with 5 bases in between. The CDR3 consists of 12 residues. CDR3 protein: CASSVASGELFF. The CDR3 DNA reads TGTGCCAGCAGCGTGGCTTCCGGGGAGCTGTTTTTT.

The CDR3 reads CASFLDVAFF. In nucleotides, the CDR3 is TGCGCCAGCTTTTTGGATGTGGCTTTCTTT. The chain has TRBV10-2 and TRBJ1-1; D call uncertain. This CDR3 has 10 amino acids. V was pared by 8 bases and J by 11 bases, with 12 bases between. The germline V gene has CDR1 WSHSY and CDR2 SAAADI.

The V gene is TRBV19, the J gene TRBJ1-2; D ambiguous. The germline CDR1 and CDR2 sequences are LNHDA and SQIVND (reference sequence). V dropped 2 bases and J dropped 7 bases, with 8 bases sitting between them. The CDR3 spans 12 residues. CDR3 sequence: CASSITTLGYTF. CDR3 nucleotides: TGTGCCAGTAGTATAACCACGCTTGGCTACACCTTC.

The chain couples TRBV2 to TRBJ2-7; 9 bases match TRBD2. The CDR3 loop spans 15 amino acids. V shed 5 bases and J 3 bases; nucleotides not matched to a gene: 8. Germline V gene sequence: CDR1 SNHLY, CDR2 FYNNEI. The CDR3 DNA follows: TGTGCCAGCAGTCCTACTAGCGGGCCTGGCTACGAGCAGTACTTC. As protein: CASSPTSGPGYEQYF.

The chain couples TRBV6-5 to TRBJ1-4; D ambiguous. Germline V gene lookup returns CDR1 MNHEY and CDR2 SVGAGI. V was pared by 6 bases and J by 3 bases, with 11 bases between. The CDR3 consists of 14 residues. CDR3: CASSDRRANEKLFF. The CDR3 DNA reads as TGTGCCAGCAGCGACCGACGGGCTAATGAAAAACTGTTTTTT.

The chain carries TRBV7-9 and TRBJ1-3; D call uncertain. The V end lost 1 base, the J end lost 7 bases, and 5 bases lay between the germline ends. The CDR3 totals 12 residues. CDR1 and CDR2 (germline): SEHNR, FQNEAQ (reference sequence). The CDR3 DNA reads as TGTGCCAGCAGCTTAGAGAGTAACACCATATATTTT. This gives the protein CASSLESNTIYF.

This clone was recorded a few times. The rearrangement joins TRBV2 to TRBJ1-5, with TRBD1 as a possible D gene (5 bases). Deletions cut 5 bases from V and 5 bases from J, with 10 bases between. The CDR3 runs to 13 residues. Germline V gene sequence: CDR1 SNHLY, CDR2 FYNNEI. The CDR3: CASSQDIDQPQHF. Here the CDR3 DNA reads TGTGCCAGCAGTCAGGACATCGATCAGCCCCAGCATTTT. The variable domain in full, with the rest retrieved from reference TRBV2 and TRBJ1-5, is EPEVTQTPSHQVTQMGQEVILRCVPISNHLYFYWYRQILGQKVEFLVSFYNNEISEKSEIFDDQFSVERPDGSNFTLKIRSTKLEDSAMYFCASSQDIDQPQHFGDGTRLSIL.

This clone was counted a few times. This chain joins TRBV7-6 and TRBJ1-3; D gene ambiguous. Trimming took 1 base from V and 0 from J, leaving 7 bases between them. In germline, CDR1 is SGHVS, CDR2 FNYEAQ. This CDR3 has 15 residues. The CDR3 nucleotides are TGTGCCAGCAGCTTAGGATTCAGCTCTGGAAACACCATATATTTT. This sequence encodes CASSLGFSSGNTIYF.

V is TRBV5-1 and J is TRBJ1-2; weak D call: TRBD1 (5 bases). The CDR3 is made up of 14 amino acids. Trimming removed 0 bases from V and 5 bases from J, with 11 bases in between. Germline CDR1 is SGHRS and CDR2 is YFSETQ. CDR3 nucleotides: TGCGCCAGCAGCTTGGACAGGCCCCCATATGGCTACACCTTC. Translated: CASSLDRPPYGYTF.

The chain employs TRBV11-3 and TRBJ2-7; D is tentatively TRBD1 or TRBD2 (5 bases each). The CDR3 sequence is 12 residues long. V gave up 3 bases and J gave up 5 bases, with 8 bases separating them. The germline V gene has CDR1 SGHNT and CDR2 YENEEA. The CDR3 loop reads CASSFEGHEQYF. CDR3 nucleotides: TGTGCCAGCAGCTTCGAGGGGCACGAGCAGTACTTC.

The rearrangement links TRBV19 to TRBJ2-1, with D maybe TRBD1 (6 bases). Per germline, CDR1 LNHDA and CDR2 SQIVND (reference sequence). V lost 5 bases, J lost 8 bases, and 13 bases lay in between. This CDR3 spans 13 amino acids. In nucleotides, the CDR3 is TGTGCCAGTAGTCCGCTACAGGGCGATGAGCAGTTCTTC. This gives the protein CASSPLQGDEQFF.

The chain couples TRBV11-3 to TRBJ1-1; no reliable D call. The CDR3 contains 13 residues. Trimming shortened V by 1 base and J by 5 bases, and 8 bases separated the two germline ends. Per the germline V gene, CDR1 is SGHNT and CDR2 is YENEEA. The CDR3 loop is CASSLVAGTEAFF. Written as DNA, the CDR3 is TGTGCCAGCAGCTTAGTAGCGGGGACTGAAGCTTTCTTT.

The rearrangement uses TRBV9 and TRBJ2-1; D may be TRBD1 or TRBD2 (5 bases each). Trimming took off 3 bases at V and 0 bases at J, with 13 bases between the two ends. The CDR3 contains 16 residues. Looked up from germline, CDR1 is SGDLS and CDR2 is YYNGEE. The CDR3 reads CASSDVGVGSYNEQFF. CDR3 coding DNA: TGTGCCAGCAGCGACGTGGGGGTGGGCTCCTACAATGAGCAGTTCTTC. The full variable domain, rest sourced from reference TRBV9 and TRBJ2-1, is DSGVTQTPKHLITATGQRVTLRCSPRSGDLSVYWYQQSLDQGLQFLIQYYNGEERAKGNILERFSAQQFPDLHSELNLSSLELGDSALYFCASSDVGVGSYNEQFFGPGTRLTVL.

The rearrangement joins TRBV7-9 to TRBJ2-3; maybe TRBD2 (5 bases). Germline V lookup: CDR1 SEHNR, CDR2 FQNEAQ (reference sequence). Trimming removed 2 bases from V and 4 bases from J, with 13 bases in between. The CDR3 is 15 residues long. The CDR3 region has the DNA TGTGCCAGCAGCTTATCAAGCGGAGTAGCAGATACGCAGTATTTT. Translation: CASSLSSGVADTQYF.